The 24 T cell receptor beta chains presented below share a single source sample, sequenced in a study of blood T cell repertoires in COVID-19. The assay was immunoSEQ multiplex PCR, and TCRdb's table has in-frame clones only and misses some. This sample has approximately 150,000 clones, with more than 65% found just once. Sequencing was carried out using peripheral blood. These receptors were collected from a woman aged 50 to 60 in a cohort sampled during active or convalescent COVID-19.

The chain employs TRBV6-5 and TRBJ1-1; 9 bases line up with TRBD1. With V trimmed by 6 bases and J by 4 bases, 9 bases remained unmatched. Germline-derived CDR1 and CDR2 are MNHEY and SVGAGI. This CDR3 has 15 amino acids. The CDR3 spells CASSPQGALRTEAFF. DNA of the CDR3: TGTGCCAGCAGCCCACAGGGGGCGCTTCGCACTGAAGCTTTCTTT.

The genes are TRBV7-2 and TRBJ2-7, with 11 bases matching TRBD1. Germline V gene lookup returns CDR1 SGHTA and CDR2 FQGNSA. The CDR3 has 16 amino acids. V dropped 5 bases and J dropped 1; count of bases not matched to a gene: 7. CDR3 nucleotide sequence: TGTGCCAGCAGCCAAGCAGGGACAGGGGGTTCCTACGAGCAGTACTTC. Protein product: CASSQAGTGGSYEQYF. The variable domain in full, with the rest retrieved from reference TRBV7-2 and TRBJ2-7, is GAGVSQSPSNKVTEKGKDVELRCDPISGHTALYWYRQSLGQGLEFLIYFQGNSAPDKSGLPSDRFSAERTGGSVSTLTIQRTQQEDSAVYLCASSQAGTGGSYEQYFGPGTRLTVT.

In DNA, the CDR3 is TGTGCCAGCAGTTTCCAGGGTTATGATCAGCCCCAGCATTTT. Residues: CASSFQGYDQPQHF. The chain has TRBV27 and TRBJ1-5; weak D call: TRBD1 (5 bases). The CDR3 has 14 amino acids. Germline CDR1 reads MNHEY; CDR2 reads SMNVEV (reference sequence). V was cut by 3 bases and J by 5 bases, with 11 bases left in between.

The gene calls are TRBV7-9 and TRBJ1-1; 7 nucleotides align to TRBD1. Losses at the gene ends were 5 bases for V and 5 bases for J; bases not matched to a gene: 11. This CDR3 comprises 15 residues. Germline V gene sequence: CDR1 SEHNR, CDR2 FQNEAQ (reference sequence). The CDR3 spells CASSPLGGHGTEAFF. CDR3 in DNA: TGTGCCAGCAGCCCCCTAGGGGGCCACGGAACTGAAGCTTTCTTT.

This sequence joins TRBV29-1 and TRBJ2-7, with 7 bases lining up with TRBD1. The CDR3 has 13 residues. Germline CDR1 SQVTM, CDR2 ANQGSEA. The J segment lost 3 bases and the V segment lost 7 bases, leaving 9 bases of the junction unmatched. The CDR3 region has the DNA TGCAGCGCTACCCGGGACAGAGTCTACGAGCAGTACTTC. Amino acid sequence: CSATRDRVYEQYF.

This clone was detected only a few times. The gene calls are TRBV6-2 or TRBV6-3 and TRBJ2-2; 9 nucleotides line up with TRBD2. Germline V gene data show CDR1 as MNHEY and CDR2 as SVGEGT. The junction had 14 bases not matched to a gene; V was cut back by 0 bases and J by 6 bases. There are 19 residues in the CDR3. In nucleotides, the CDR3 is TGTGCCAGCAGTTACTCCCCAATATGGCGGGGGGGCTTTGCCGGGGAGCTGTTTTTT. This sequence encodes CASSYSPIWRGGFAGELFF.

The chain links TRBV18 to TRBJ1-1, with 7 bases identical to TRBD1. With V trimmed by 5 bases and J by 1 base, 7 bases remained unmatched. CDR1 and CDR2 from the germline V gene are KGHSH and LQKENI. This CDR3 contains 15 residues. As DNA, the CDR3 is TGTGCCAGCTCATCACAGGGGTGGAGGAACACTGAAGCTTTCTTT. This gives the protein CASSSQGWRNTEAFF.

The V and J genes are TRBV18 and TRBJ1-2, with 9 bases fitting TRBD1. The CDR3 runs to 14 residues. With 5 bases clipped from V and 6 bases from J, the junction kept 7 bases outside the gene matches. CDR1 and CDR2 (germline): KGHSH, LQKENI. The CDR3: CASSSTRTGDGYTF. The CDR3 DNA reads TGTGCCAGCTCATCAACCCGGACAGGGGATGGCTACACCTTC.

This chain uses TRBV9 with TRBJ1-1, with D maybe TRBD1 (6 bases). Germline CDR1 SGDLS, CDR2 YYNGEE. The CDR3 runs to 13 residues. The V and J ends lost 0 bases and 4 bases respectively, with 7 bases between them. CDR3 DNA: TGTGCCAGCAGCGTAGTGGGGGCCACTGAAGCTTTCTTT. It is translated as CASSVVGATEAFF.

This chain links TRBV28 with TRBJ1-2; TRBD1 matches at 7 bases. Germline V CDR1 and CDR2: MDHEN, SYDVKM. V was pared by 5 bases and J by 6 bases, with 12 bases of the junction left unmatched. The CDR3 has 15 amino acids. The CDR3 DNA reads as TGTGCCAGCAGTCCTTATAGACAGGGTTGGGATGGCTACACCTTC. This encodes CASSPYRQGWDGYTF.

This rearrangement joins TRBV19 to TRBJ1-2; tentatively, D is TRBD1 (5 bases). This CDR3 is built from 14 residues. Germline CDR1 and CDR2: LNHDA and SQIVND (reference sequence). Deletions cut 5 bases from V and 3 bases from J, with 13 bases between. The CDR3 DNA follows: TGTGCCAGTAGTTTGGGAGGGGTCGACTATGGCTACACCTTC. This gives the protein CASSLGGVDYGYTF.

Ten or more counts support this clone. The chain is built from TRBV30 and TRBJ1-2; D is possibly TRBD1 (6 bases). V lost 1 base to trimming and J lost 4 bases, with 13 bases between them. This CDR3 is 14 amino acids long. CDR1 GTSNPN and CDR2 SVGIG come from the germline V gene (reference sequence). The CDR3 loop is CAWSARTALYGYTF. CDR3 sequence (DNA): TGTGCCTGGAGTGCCCGGACAGCTCTCTATGGCTACACCTTC.

The rearrangement joins TRBV7-2 to TRBJ2-7; the D gene is possibly TRBD1 (5 bases). This CDR3 spans 13 amino acids. V lost 4 bases, J lost 8 bases, and 15 bases lay in between. Germline loops: CDR1 SGHTA, CDR2 FQGNSA. CDR3 protein: CASSSGSRRQQYF. DNA for the CDR3: TGTGCCAGCAGCTCAGGGTCCCGGCGGCAGCAGTACTTC.

This clone was found once. The rearrangement uses TRBV6-1 and TRBJ2-5, with 7 bases fitting TRBD1. Germline loops: CDR1 MNHNS, CDR2 SASEGT. After removal of 4 bases from V and 4 bases from J, the junction contained 12 bases not matched to a gene. This CDR3 is 16 amino acids long. The CDR3 sequence is CASSGVDLGGRETQYF. For the CDR3, the DNA is TGTGCCAGCAGTGGCGTCGACTTAGGGGGCCGAGAGACCCAGTACTTC.

V is TRBV5-4 and J is TRBJ2-1; 11 bases align to TRBD2. CDR3 length: 13 residues. V gave up 5 bases and J gave up 8 bases; unmatched junction bases: 3. Germline-derived CDR1 and CDR2 are SGHNT and YYREEE (reference sequence). CDR3 loop: CASSSGGADEQFF. The CDR3 DNA reads as TGTGCCAGCAGTAGCGGGGGGGCAGATGAGCAGTTCTTC. The full variable domain, completed using reference TRBV5-4 and TRBJ2-1, is ETGVTQSPTHLIKTRGQQVTLRCSSQSGHNTVSWYQQALGQGPQFIFQYYREEENGRGNFPPRFSGLQFPNYSSELNVNALELDDSALYLCASSSGGADEQFFGPGTRLTVL.

V is TRBV27 and J is TRBJ1-3; TRBD1 is a possible D gene (6 bases). Trimming shortened V by 3 bases and J by 2 bases, and 8 bases separated the two germline ends. Germline V gives CDR1 MNHEY, CDR2 SMNVEV (reference sequence). The CDR3 has 14 residues. CDR3 nucleotides: TGTGCCAGCAGTTTCAGGGGACCTGGAAACACCATATATTTT. This translates into CASSFRGPGNTIYF.

This clone was observed a handful of times. The chain has TRBV7-2 and TRBJ1-2, with 9 bases fitting TRBD1. The CDR3 has 14 residues. Germline lookup yields CDR1 SGHTA and CDR2 FQGNSA. V gave up 3 bases and J gave up 5 bases; unmatched junction bases: 4. CDR3 in amino acids: CASSLDRGLYGYTF. The CDR3 bases are TGTGCCAGCAGCTTGGACAGGGGACTGTATGGCTACACCTTC. Using reference TRBV7-2 and TRBJ1-2 for the parts outside the CDR3, the full variable domain is GAGVSQSPSNKVTEKGKDVELRCDPISGHTALYWYRQSLGQGLEFLIYFQGNSAPDKSGLPSDRFSAERTGGSVSTLTIQRTQQEDSAVYLCASSLDRGLYGYTFGSGTRLTVV.

J is TRBJ2-7 and V is TRBV10-3; possibly TRBD2 for D (6 bases). V was shortened by 10 bases and J by 5 bases, with 15 bases between the two germline ends. CDR3 length: 12 residues. Germline-derived CDR1 and CDR2 are ENHRY and SYGVKD. The CDR3 reads CATRGWGDEQYF. The CDR3 bases are TGTGCCACCCGAGGGTGGGGGGACGAGCAGTACTTC.

The gene calls are TRBV4-1 and TRBJ1-4; 9 bases map to TRBD1. V lost 3 bases to trimming and J lost 2 bases; unmatched junction nucleotides: 7. This CDR3 contains 17 residues. Germline V gene sequence: CDR1 MGHRA, CDR2 YSYEKL. The CDR3 here is CASSHQQGAFTNEKLFF. The CDR3 DNA is TGCGCCAGCAGCCACCAACAGGGGGCATTCACTAATGAAAAACTGTTTTTT.

The chain couples TRBV11-1 to TRBJ2-7, with D unresolved. V lost 0 bases, J lost 4 bases, and 4 bases lay in between. In germline, CDR1 is SGHAT, CDR2 FQDESV (reference sequence). The CDR3 is 12 residues long. CDR3 region: CASSLARYEQYF. The DNA of the CDR3 is TGTGCCAGCAGCTTAGCGCGGTACGAGCAGTACTTC.

The chain links TRBV6-5 to TRBJ1-6; D is unresolved. The CDR3 is 15 amino acids. The V end was cut by 2 bases, the J end by 6 bases, with 11 bases between. CDR1 and CDR2 (germline): MNHEY, SVGAGI. CDR3 protein: CASSYTGVLNSPLHF. CDR3 in DNA: TGTGCCAGCAGTTACACCGGTGTACTTAATTCACCCCTCCACTTT.

The V call is TRBV11-2, the J call TRBJ2-5, with D perhaps matching TRBD1 (6 bases). V was trimmed by 5 bases and J by 1 base, leaving 11 bases between them. The germline CDR1 and CDR2 sequences are SGHAT and FQNNGV. The length of the CDR3 is 14 residues. The CDR3 DNA is TGTGCCAGCAGCCACGGACAGTTCCAAGAGACCCAGTACTTC. Translated: CASSHGQFQETQYF.

This chain connects TRBV6-1 to TRBJ2-3, with 10 bases matching TRBD2. CDR1 MNHNS and CDR2 SASEGT come from the germline V gene. After removal of 4 bases from V and 5 bases from J, the junction contained 9 bases not matched to a gene. This CDR3 has 16 amino acids. The CDR3 loop reads CASSGKSGGARDTQYF. CDR3 coding DNA: TGTGCCAGCAGTGGAAAGAGCGGGGGGGCTAGAGATACGCAGTATTTT.

J is TRBJ1-2 and V is TRBV30; 7 nucleotides line up with TRBD1. This CDR3 comprises 16 residues. V shed 2 bases and J 4 bases; nucleotides not matched to a gene: 13. CDR1 and CDR2 (germline): GTSNPN, SVGIG (reference sequence). CDR3 residues: CAWSPGQSSSIYGYTF. The CDR3 DNA is TGTGCCTGGAGTCCGGGACAGTCCTCCTCGATCTATGGCTACACCTTC.